This entry is about one T cell receptor beta chain. Its specificity is not known. Fresh-frozen tumor tissue and more than two years of survival data were available for all. PBMC were collected before vaccination, two weeks after the third vaccination, and at progression. This record comes from a study of glioma-infiltrating T cells after dendritic cell vaccination. Study-wide points: No direct clonality-survival link was found; a diverse polyclonal response may matter. The cohort had few patients with full blood and tumor sets.

Measured with immunoSEQ multiplex PCR; TCRdb has only the in-frame clones, and not every one. Of around 67,000 clones in the sample, 81% are singletons; the top ten hold 6.5% to 10%. Germline CDR1 is LNHDA and CDR2 is SQIVND (reference sequence). The CDR3 covers 15 residues. V lost 5 bases to trimming and J lost 4 bases; unmatched junction nucleotides: 2. This TCR derives from a human donor with glioblastoma. This sample comprised blood, obtained before dendritic cell vaccination. The chain couples TRBV19 to TRBJ2-1, with TRBD2 identical over 13 bases. CDR3 amino acids: CASSVTSGGYNEQFF. In nucleotides, the CDR3 is TGTGCCAGTAGTGTGACTAGCGGGGGGTACAATGAGCAGTTCTTC.